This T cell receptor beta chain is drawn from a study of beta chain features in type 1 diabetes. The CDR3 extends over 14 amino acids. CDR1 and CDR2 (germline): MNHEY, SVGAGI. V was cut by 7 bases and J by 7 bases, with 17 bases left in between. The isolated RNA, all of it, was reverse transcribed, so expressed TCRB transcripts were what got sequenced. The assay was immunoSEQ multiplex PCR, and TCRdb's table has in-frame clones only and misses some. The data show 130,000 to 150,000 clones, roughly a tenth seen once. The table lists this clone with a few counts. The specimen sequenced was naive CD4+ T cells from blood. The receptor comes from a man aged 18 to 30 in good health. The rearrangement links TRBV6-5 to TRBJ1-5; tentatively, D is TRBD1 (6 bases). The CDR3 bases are TGTGCCAGCACCATAGGGGGGGTAGACCAGCCCCAGCATTTT. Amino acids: CASTIGGVDQPQHF.